Below are 16 T cell receptor beta chains sequenced from a single sample in a study of T cells after yellow fever vaccination. One entry per CDR3 protein, called by TCRdb with MiXCR from the 5' RACE reads. The sample records around 300,000 distinct CDR3 sequences, approximately 4% being singletons. This sample comprised PBMCs, obtained 15 days after the yellow fever booster vaccination. The receptors were sampled from a man between 18 and 35 years old who received the YFV17D yellow fever vaccine.

This clonotype was observed many times. The chain joins TRBV11-1 to TRBJ2-1; 7 nucleotides match TRBD2. The CDR3 totals 15 residues. The V and J ends lost 5 bases and 6 bases, in that order; junction bases with no gene match: 10. Germline CDR1 and CDR2: SGHAT and FQDESV (reference sequence). CDR3 nucleotide sequence: TGTGCCAGCAGCCCTAGCGGTTACGCGCCCAATGAGCAGTTCTTC. Its protein is CASSPSGYAPNEQFF.

This clonotype was counted only a few times. This chain joins TRBV21-1 and TRBJ2-7; the tabulated D call, TRBD1, remains unverified against the DNA. TRBV21-1 is a documented pseudogene. This CDR3 is 15 amino acids long. CDR3 sequence: CASSKDGTGSHEQYV. CDR3 DNA: TGTGCCAGCAGCAAAGACGGGACAGGGTCTCACGAGCAGTACGTC.

This clonotype was recorded many times. V gene TRBV5-1 combines with J gene TRBJ1-6; perhaps TRBD1 as D (6 bases). Trimming removed 4 bases at V and 6 bases at J, with 11 bases between. This CDR3 contains 14 residues. Looked up from germline, CDR1 is SGHRS and CDR2 is YFSETQ. CDR3 in DNA: TGCGCCAGCAGCCCGCAGGGGTCTAATTCACCCCTCCACTTT. It specifies CASSPQGSNSPLHF. Full variable domain (rest looked up from reference TRBV5-1 and TRBJ1-6): KAGVTQTPRYLIKTRGQQVTLSCSPISGHRSVSWYQQTPGQGLQFLFEYFSETQRNKGNFPGRFSGRQFSNSRSEMNVSTLELGDSALYLCASSPQGSNSPLHFGNGTRLTVT.

This clonotype was recorded at least ten times. The gene calls are TRBV5-1 and TRBJ1-1; D might be TRBD1 (5 bases). V lost 1 base and J lost 0, with 10 bases in between. Germline-derived CDR1 and CDR2 are SGHRS and YFSETQ. This CDR3 spans 15 amino acids. CDR3 coding DNA: TGCGCCAGCAGCTTGTCGACAGAGCTGAACACTGAAGCTTTCTTT. Translating it yields CASSLSTELNTEAFF.

In this sample, this clonotype turned up many times. This sequence joins TRBV20-1 and TRBJ2-3, with 7 bases matching TRBD2. V gave up 7 bases and J gave up 6 bases; unmatched junction bases: 10. The CDR3 length is 13 residues. CDR1 and CDR2 from the germline V gene are DFQATT and SNEGSKA (reference sequence). CDR3 nucleotides: TGCAGTGGCTTAGCGGGCCATGATGATACGCAGTATTTT. This sequence encodes CSGLAGHDDTQYF.

This clonotype was observed a handful of times. The chain joins TRBV29-1 to TRBJ2-2; TRBD1 aligns across 7 bases. The CDR3 is made up of 15 amino acids. Losses at the gene ends were 3 bases for V and 2 bases for J; bases not matched to a gene: 6. CDR1 is SQVTM, CDR2 ANQGSEA, per germline. The CDR3 region has the DNA TGCAGCGTTGAGGTCAGGGACAGCAACACCGGGGAGCTGTTTTTT. Its translation: CSVEVRDSNTGELFF.

This clonotype was observed a handful of times. This chain uses TRBV7-2 with TRBJ2-3; the D gene is possibly TRBD1 (5 bases). V was cut by 5 bases and J by 6 bases, with 18 bases left in between. CDR1 and CDR2 from the germline V gene are SGHTA and FQGNSA. The CDR3 contains 15 residues. The CDR3 DNA reads as TGTGCCAGCAGCCTACCAACCAGGGTCGCCGATACGCAGTATTTT. Translating it yields CASSLPTRVADTQYF.

Only a few counts were recorded for this clonotype. At one end the junction does not follow the germline gene, possibly because of a read error. The V gene is TRBV7-7, the J gene TRBJ2-2, with unresolved D. Germline assignment: CDR1 SSHAT and CDR2 FNYEAQ (reference sequence). There are 15 residues in the CDR3. The CDR3 loop is CASSLSKTFTGELFF. CDR3 DNA sequence: TGTGCTAGCAGCTTAAGCAAGACCTTCACCGGGGAGCTGTTTTTT.

This clonotype was counted ten times or more. The V and J genes are TRBV7-9 and TRBJ2-2; D is undetermined. CDR3 length: 12 residues. CDR1 is SEHNR and CDR2 is FQNEAQ in the germline V gene (reference sequence). Trimming took 6 bases from V and 7 from J, leaving 9 bases between them. The chain's CDR3 is CASSRVVGELFF. As DNA, the CDR3 is TGTGCCAGCAGTCGGGTTGTCGGGGAGCTGTTTTTT.

The table lists this clonotype with many counts. J is TRBJ1-4 and V is TRBV20-1, with D maybe TRBD1 (6 bases). V was clipped by 3 bases and J by 11 bases, with 13 bases between them. The CDR3 is made up of 12 amino acids. Per the germline V gene, CDR1 is DFQATT and CDR2 is SNEGSKA (reference sequence). CDR3 DNA sequence: TGCAGTGCTAGTACAGGGAGGGAGAAACTGTTTTTT. It codes for CSASTGREKLFF.

For this clonotype: This clone may be a read error of a much larger clone one base away. The chain recombines TRBV5-1 with TRBJ1-2, with 10 bases fitting TRBD1. Germline lookup yields CDR1 SGHRS and CDR2 YFSETQ. CDR3 length: 14 residues. Trimming cost V 4 bases and J 2 bases; bases outside gene matches: 2. The CDR3 region is CASSMGQGNYGYTF. The CDR3 nucleotides read TGCGCCAGCAGCATGGGACAGGGGAACTATGGCTACACCTTC.

V gene TRBV11-2 combines with J gene TRBJ1-1; D is possibly TRBD1 (5 bases). In germline, CDR1 is SGHAT, CDR2 FQNNGV. The CDR3 loop spans 14 amino acids. V was clipped by 7 bases and J by 4 bases, with 16 bases between them. In nucleotides, the CDR3 is TGTGCCAGCACCGCCGGACGAGGGGCCACTGAAGCTTTCTTT. This gives the protein CASTAGRGATEAFF.

This clonotype was seen many times. The V gene is TRBV24-1, the J gene TRBJ2-2; D may correspond to TRBD1 or TRBD2 (6 bases each). Trimming stripped 5 bases from V and 4 bases from J, with 10 bases between. The CDR3 length is 14 residues. Per germline, CDR1 KGHDR and CDR2 SFDVKD. CDR3 DNA sequence: TGTGCCACCAGTGGGGGGGCCCGCACCGGGGAGCTGTTTTTT. Translated: CATSGGARTGELFF.

This clonotype appeared many times. The gene calls are TRBV7-2 and TRBJ1-1, with D uncertain. The CDR3 totals 12 residues. Germline CDR1 SGHTA, CDR2 FQGNSA. Trimming stripped 8 bases from V and 5 bases from J, with 12 bases between. The CDR3 reads CASCPTFTEAFF. The DNA for the CDR3 is TGTGCCAGCTGCCCCACGTTTACTGAAGCTTTCTTT.

In its sample, this clonotype was seen a few times. The chain has TRBV6-6 and TRBJ1-4; no clear D gene. V lost 2 bases and J lost 8, with 9 bases in between. Germline V CDR1 and CDR2: MNHNY, SVGAGI (reference sequence). The CDR3 has 13 amino acids. CDR3 coding DNA: TGTGCCAGCAGTTACGGGGTTGAGGAAAAACTGTTTTTT. It encodes CASSYGVEEKLFF.

V usage is TRBV6-6 and J usage is TRBJ2-2, with D possibly matching TRBD2 (6 bases). The germline V gene encodes CDR1 MNHNY and CDR2 SVGAGI (reference sequence). There are 14 residues in the CDR3. Trimming took off 8 bases at V and 1 base at J, with 11 bases between the two ends. CDR3 in amino acids: CASPTGRNTGELFF. CDR3 DNA: TGTGCCAGCCCCACCGGGAGGAACACCGGGGAGCTGTTTTTT.